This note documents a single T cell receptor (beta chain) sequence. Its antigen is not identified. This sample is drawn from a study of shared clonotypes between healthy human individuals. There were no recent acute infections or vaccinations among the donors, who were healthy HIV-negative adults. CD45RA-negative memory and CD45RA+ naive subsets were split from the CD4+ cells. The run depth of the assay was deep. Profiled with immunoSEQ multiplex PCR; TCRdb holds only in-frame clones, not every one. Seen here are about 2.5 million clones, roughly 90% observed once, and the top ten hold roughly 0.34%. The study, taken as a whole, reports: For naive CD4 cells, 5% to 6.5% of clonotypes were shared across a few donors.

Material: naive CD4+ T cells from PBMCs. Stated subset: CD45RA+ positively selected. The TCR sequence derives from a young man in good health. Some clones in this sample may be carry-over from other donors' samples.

CDR3 DNA: TGCGCCAGCAGCTTGGGGGACAGATTCTCCTACGAGCAGTACTTC. Amino acid sequence: CASSLGDRFSYEQYF. The chain is built from TRBV5-1 and TRBJ2-7; 7 nucleotides match TRBD1. Germline V gene sequence: CDR1 SGHRS, CDR2 YFSETQ. The junction had 3 bases not matched to a gene; V was cut back by 0 bases and J by 0 bases. The CDR3 is made up of 15 amino acids.